Listed here is a single T cell receptor beta chain. Antigen specificity is unknown. These data come from a study of cytomegalovirus exposure and HLA in healthy donors. Overall study results and limits: A cluster of highly shared sequence variants was likely a sequencing artifact. When analyzed later, a missense DCLRE1C variant was found to be linked to TCR beta V- and J-gene trimming.

PCR was performed using 60 Vbeta and 13 Jbeta primers. The assay was immunoSEQ multiplex PCR, and TCRdb's table has in-frame clones only and misses some. The sample yields 95,000 to 150,000 clones, roughly 76% seen once. The origin of this receptor is a man younger than 45 in good health and CMV-seronegative. The source material was PBMCs.

The CDR3 loop is CASSWGHGRGNSYEQYF. Written as DNA, the CDR3 is TGTGCCAGCAGCTGGGGCCATGGGCGGGGGAACTCCTACGAGCAGTACTTC. This chain connects TRBV7-2 to TRBJ2-7; the match to TRBD2 covers 7 bases. The V gene's germline CDR1 is SGHTA and CDR2 FQGNSA. The CDR3 extends over 17 amino acids. J was trimmed by 0 bases and V by 4 bases; bases with no gene match: 12.